This entry concerns a single T cell receptor beta chain. Its antigen is unknown. Because the CDR3 is missing its conserved closing phenylalanine or tryptophan, this is likely a read error. This sample is part of a study of blood T cells in healthy people across ages. A sample-barcoded 5' primer and a J-beta primer mix were used in a second PCR of roughly 7 to 11 cycles. TCRdb re-derived calls from the 5' RACE reads in MiXCR, one entry per CDR3 protein. This table holds fewer than 1,200,000 distinct CDR3 sequences, less than 25% found once. CDR1 and CDR2 (germline): SEHNR, FQNEAQ (reference sequence). This CDR3 spans 14 amino acids. Trimming removed 2 bases from V and 3 bases from J, with 10 bases in between. Findings of the study overall: The unsorted PBMCs prevented any conclusive comparison of naive versus antigen-experienced cells.

The sample was also linked to a second study, of T cells of mothers and their children. According to that study: Every mother supplied over 10 million TCR beta CDR3 reads and every child a few million. Among related mother-child pairs, overlap was slightly higher than in unrelated pairs, though not significantly. Persisting microchimeric T cell clones went undetected.

This rearrangement joins TRBV7-9 to TRBJ1-1; D is unclear. The sequence derives from a girl aged 2-10 years in good health. Sequencing was carried out using blood. The DNA of the CDR3 is TGTGCCAGCAGCTTAAGAGACACCGACACTGAAGCTTTCCTT. Amino acids: CASSLRDTDTEAFL.